One and the same sample provided the 3 T cell receptor beta chains below, sequenced in a study of neurological immune-mediated disorders. TCRdb independently ran MiXCR on the 5' RACE reads; one entry per CDR3 protein. The sample shows 30,000 to 50,000 distinct CDR3 sequences, 7% to 8.5% of them seen only once. Sequenced input: CD4+ T cells from blood. Source of these receptors: a man aged 45 to 65 in good health.

This clonotype was detected many times. The gene calls are TRBV7-8 and TRBJ2-5; D is unresolved. V gave up 5 bases and J gave up 5 bases, with 18 bases separating them. Germline lookup yields CDR1 SGHVS and CDR2 FQNEAQ. The CDR3 spans 15 residues. The CDR3 loop is CASSLGNRNGETQYF. Here the CDR3 DNA reads TGTGCCAGCAGCCTAGGGAATCGAAACGGGGAGACCCAGTACTTC.

This clonotype has a count of ten or more. The V call is TRBV3-1, the J call TRBJ2-1, with 10 bases matching TRBD2. Germline CDR1 and CDR2: LGHDT and YNNKEL (reference sequence). The V segment lost 1 base and the J segment 7 bases; nucleotides outside the gene matches: 7. This CDR3 region has 16 residues. The CDR3 protein is CASSQGQAGGLNEQFF. The CDR3 region has the DNA TGTGCCAGCAGCCAAGGACAAGCGGGAGGGTTGAATGAGCAGTTCTTC.

This clonotype was seen many times. The V gene is TRBV21-1, the J gene TRBJ2-7. TRBV21-1 is a known pseudogene. The length of the CDR3 is 11 residues. CDR3 loop: CASGRIYEQYF. As DNA, the CDR3 is TGTGCCAGCGGACGCATCTACGAGCAGTACTTC.